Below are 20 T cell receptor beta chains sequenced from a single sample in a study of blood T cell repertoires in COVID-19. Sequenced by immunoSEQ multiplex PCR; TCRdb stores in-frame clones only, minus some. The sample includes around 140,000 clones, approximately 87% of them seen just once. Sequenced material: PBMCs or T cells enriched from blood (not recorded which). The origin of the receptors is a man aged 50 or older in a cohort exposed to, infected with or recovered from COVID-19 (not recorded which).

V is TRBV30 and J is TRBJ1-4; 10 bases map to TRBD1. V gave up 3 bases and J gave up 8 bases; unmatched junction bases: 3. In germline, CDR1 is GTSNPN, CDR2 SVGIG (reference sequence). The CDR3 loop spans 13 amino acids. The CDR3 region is CAWREDRGEKLFF. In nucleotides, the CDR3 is TGTGCCTGGAGGGAGGACAGGGGGGAAAAACTGTTTTTT. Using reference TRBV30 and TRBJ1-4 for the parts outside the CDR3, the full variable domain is SQTIHQWPATLVQPVGSPLSLECTVEGTSNPNLYWYRQAAGRGLQLLFYSVGIGQISSEVPQNLSASRPQDRQFILSSKKLLLSDSGFYLCAWREDRGEKLFFGSGTQLSVL.

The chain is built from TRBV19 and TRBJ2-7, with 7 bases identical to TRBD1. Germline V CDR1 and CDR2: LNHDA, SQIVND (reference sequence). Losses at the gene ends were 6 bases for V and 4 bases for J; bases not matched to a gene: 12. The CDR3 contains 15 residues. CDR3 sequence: CASSRRGQVMYEQYF. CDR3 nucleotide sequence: TGTGCCAGTAGCCGCCGTGGACAGGTTATGTACGAGCAGTACTTC. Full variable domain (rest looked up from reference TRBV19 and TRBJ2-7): DGGITQSPKYLFRKEGQNVTLSCEQNLNHDAMYWYRQDPGQGLRLIYYSQIVNDFQKGDIAEGYSVSREKKESFPLTVTSAQKNPTAFYLCASSRRGQVMYEQYFGPGTRLTVT.

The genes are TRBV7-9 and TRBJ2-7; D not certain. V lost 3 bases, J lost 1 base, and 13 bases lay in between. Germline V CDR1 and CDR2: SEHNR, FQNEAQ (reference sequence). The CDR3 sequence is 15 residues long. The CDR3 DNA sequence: TGTGCCAGCAGCTTTGATCCGACATCGTCCTACGAGCAGTACTTC. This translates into CASSFDPTSSYEQYF.

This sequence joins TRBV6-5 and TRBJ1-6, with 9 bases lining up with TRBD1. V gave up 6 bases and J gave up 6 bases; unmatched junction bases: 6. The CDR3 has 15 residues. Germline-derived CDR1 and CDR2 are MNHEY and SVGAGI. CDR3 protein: CASSAGTGLNSPLHF. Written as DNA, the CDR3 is TGTGCCAGCAGCGCCGGGACAGGGCTTAATTCACCCCTCCACTTT.

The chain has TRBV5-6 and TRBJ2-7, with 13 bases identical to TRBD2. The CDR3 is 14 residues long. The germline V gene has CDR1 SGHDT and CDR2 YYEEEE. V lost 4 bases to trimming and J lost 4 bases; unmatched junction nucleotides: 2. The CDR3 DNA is TGTGCCAGCAGCCGGACTAGCGGGGGTTACGAGCAGTACTTC. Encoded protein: CASSRTSGGYEQYF.

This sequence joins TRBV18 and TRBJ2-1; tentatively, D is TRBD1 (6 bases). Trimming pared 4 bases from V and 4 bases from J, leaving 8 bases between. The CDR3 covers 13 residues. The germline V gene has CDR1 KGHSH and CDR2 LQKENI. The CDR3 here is CASSQTGYNEQFF. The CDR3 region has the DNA TGTGCCAGCTCACAAACAGGGTACAATGAGCAGTTCTTC.

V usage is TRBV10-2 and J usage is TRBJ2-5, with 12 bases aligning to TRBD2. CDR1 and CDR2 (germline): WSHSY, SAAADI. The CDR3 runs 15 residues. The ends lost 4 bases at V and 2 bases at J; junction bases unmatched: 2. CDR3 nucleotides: TGCGCCAGCAGTGGGACTAGCGGGAAACAAGAGACCCAGTACTTC. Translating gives CASSGTSGKQETQYF.

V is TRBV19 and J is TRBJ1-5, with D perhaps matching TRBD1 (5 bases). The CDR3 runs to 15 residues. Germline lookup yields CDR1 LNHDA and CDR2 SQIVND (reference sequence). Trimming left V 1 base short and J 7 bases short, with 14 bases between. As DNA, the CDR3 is TGTGCCAGTAGTATAGCGGGCCAGGGTCAACAGCCCCAGCATTTT. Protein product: CASSIAGQGQQPQHF. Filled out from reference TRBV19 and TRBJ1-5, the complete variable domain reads DGGITQSPKYLFRKEGQNVTLSCEQNLNHDAMYWYRQDPGQGLRLIYYSQIVNDFQKGDIAEGYSVSREKKESFPLTVTSAQKNPTAFYLCASSIAGQGQQPQHFGDGTRLSIL.

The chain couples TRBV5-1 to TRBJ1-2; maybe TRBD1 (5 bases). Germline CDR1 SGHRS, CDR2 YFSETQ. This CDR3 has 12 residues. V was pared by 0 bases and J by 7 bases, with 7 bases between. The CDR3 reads CASSLGQGGYTF. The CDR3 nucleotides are TGCGCCAGCAGCTTGGGTCAGGGTGGCTACACCTTC.

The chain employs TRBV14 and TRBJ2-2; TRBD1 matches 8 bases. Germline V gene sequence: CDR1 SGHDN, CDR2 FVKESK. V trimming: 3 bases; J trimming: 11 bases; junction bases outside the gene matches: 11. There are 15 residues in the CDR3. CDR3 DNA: TGTGCCAGCAGCCACATCCAGGGGGCCGTACGAGAGCTGTTTTTT. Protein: CASSHIQGAVRELFF.

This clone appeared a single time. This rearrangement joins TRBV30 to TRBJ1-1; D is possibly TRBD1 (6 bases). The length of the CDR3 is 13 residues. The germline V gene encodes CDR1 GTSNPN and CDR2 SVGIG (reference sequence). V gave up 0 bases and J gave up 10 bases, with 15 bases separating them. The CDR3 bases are TGTGCCTGGAGTGTAGCCCAGGGGTCAGGAGCTTTCTTT. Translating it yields CAWSVAQGSGAFF. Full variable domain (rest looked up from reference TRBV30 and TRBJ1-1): SQTIHQWPATLVQPVGSPLSLECTVEGTSNPNLYWYRQAAGRGLQLLFYSVGIGQISSEVPQNLSASRPQDRQFILSSKKLLLSDSGFYLCAWSVAQGSGAFFGQGTRLTVV.

Here the CDR3 reads CASNGPGNTIYF. The CDR3 coding sequence is TGTGCCAGCAACGGTCCTGGAAACACCATATATTTT. The V call is TRBV6-5, the J call TRBJ1-3; no reliable D call. V dropped 7 bases and J dropped 2 bases, with 6 bases sitting between them. The CDR3 runs 12 residues. CDR1 and CDR2 (germline): MNHEY, SVGAGI.

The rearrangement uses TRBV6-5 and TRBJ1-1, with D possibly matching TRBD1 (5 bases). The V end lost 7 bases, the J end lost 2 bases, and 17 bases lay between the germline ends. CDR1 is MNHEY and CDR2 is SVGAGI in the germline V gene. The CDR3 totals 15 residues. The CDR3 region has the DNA TGTGCCAGCACCCTTCCGGGGGGTAGTAACACTGAAGCTTTCTTT. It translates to CASTLPGGSNTEAFF.

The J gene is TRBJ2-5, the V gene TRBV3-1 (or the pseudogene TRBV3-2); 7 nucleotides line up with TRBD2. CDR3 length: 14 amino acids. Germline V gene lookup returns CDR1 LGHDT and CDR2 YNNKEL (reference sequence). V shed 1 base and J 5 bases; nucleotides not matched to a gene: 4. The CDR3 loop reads CASSQGTGGETQYF. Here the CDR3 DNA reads TGTGCCAGCAGCCAAGGGACGGGAGGCGAGACCCAGTACTTC.

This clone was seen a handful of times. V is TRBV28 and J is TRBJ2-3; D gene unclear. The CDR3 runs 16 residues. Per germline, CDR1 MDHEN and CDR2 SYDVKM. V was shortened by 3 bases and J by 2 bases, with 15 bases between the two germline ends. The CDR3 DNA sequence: TGTGCCAGCAGTTTTGGAGTTGGTAGCTACACAGATACGCAGTATTTT. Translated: CASSFGVGSYTDTQYF.

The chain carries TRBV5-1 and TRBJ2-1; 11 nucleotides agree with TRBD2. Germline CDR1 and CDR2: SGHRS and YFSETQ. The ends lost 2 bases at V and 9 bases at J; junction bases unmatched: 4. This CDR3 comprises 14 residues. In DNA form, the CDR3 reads TGCGCCAGCAGCTTTAGCGGGAGGGCCGTTGAGCAGTTCTTC. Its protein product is CASSFSGRAVEQFF.

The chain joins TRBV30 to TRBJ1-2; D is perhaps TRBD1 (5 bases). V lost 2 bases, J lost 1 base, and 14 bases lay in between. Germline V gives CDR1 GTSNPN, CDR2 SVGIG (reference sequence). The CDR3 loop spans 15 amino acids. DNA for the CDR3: TGTGCCTGGAGTCCAGGGCCCACCTTTAACTATGGCTACACCTTC. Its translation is CAWSPGPTFNYGYTF.

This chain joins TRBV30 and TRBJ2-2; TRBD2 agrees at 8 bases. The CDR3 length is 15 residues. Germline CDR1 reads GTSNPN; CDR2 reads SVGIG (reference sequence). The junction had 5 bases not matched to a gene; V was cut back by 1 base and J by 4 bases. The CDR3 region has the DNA TGTGCCTGGAGTGGAGGTGCGGGAGGCACCGGGGAGCTGTTTTTT. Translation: CAWSGGAGGTGELFF.

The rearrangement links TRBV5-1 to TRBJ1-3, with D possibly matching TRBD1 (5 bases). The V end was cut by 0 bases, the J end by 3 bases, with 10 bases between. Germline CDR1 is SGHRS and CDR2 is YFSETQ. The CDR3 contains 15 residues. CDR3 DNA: TGCGCCAGCAGCTTGGCCTCAGGGCTTGGAAACACCATATATTTT. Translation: CASSLASGLGNTIYF.

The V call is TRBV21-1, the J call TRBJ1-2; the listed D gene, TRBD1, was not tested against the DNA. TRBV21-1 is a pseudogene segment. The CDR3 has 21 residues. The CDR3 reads CASSKDLPRGRPGGPYYGYTF. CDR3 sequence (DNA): TGTGCCAGCAGCAAAGATCTTCCGAGGGGGCGACCTGGGGGCCCATACTATGGCTACACCTTC.